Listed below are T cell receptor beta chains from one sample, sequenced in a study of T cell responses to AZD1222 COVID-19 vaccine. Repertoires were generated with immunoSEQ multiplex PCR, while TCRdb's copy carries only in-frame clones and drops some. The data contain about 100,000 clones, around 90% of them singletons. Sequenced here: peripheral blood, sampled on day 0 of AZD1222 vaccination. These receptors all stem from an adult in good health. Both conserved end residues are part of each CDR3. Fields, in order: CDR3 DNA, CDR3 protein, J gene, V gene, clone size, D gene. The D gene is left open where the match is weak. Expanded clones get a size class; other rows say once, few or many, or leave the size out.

cdr3_nt: TGTGCCAGCAGCTTAAACGGATTAAACTATGGCTACACCTTC
cdr3_aa: CASSLNGLNYGYTF
j_call: TRBJ1-2
v_call: TRBV7-2
clone_size: once
d_call: .

cdr3_nt: TGTGCCAGCAGCTTGCGCCTAGCGGTGGGGGCAGATACGCAGTATTTT
cdr3_aa: CASSLRLAVGADTQYF
j_call: TRBJ2-3
v_call: TRBV5-4
clone_size: .
d_call: TRBD2

cdr3_nt: TGTGCCAGCAGTTCCCGGTGGACAGGGAACACCGGGGAGCTGTTTTTT
cdr3_aa: CASSSRWTGNTGELFF
j_call: TRBJ2-2
v_call: TRBV28
clone_size: .
d_call: TRBD1

cdr3_nt: TGTGCCAGCAGTTTGGGCAGGGGGTCACCCCGGTTGTACTTC
cdr3_aa: CASSLGRGSPRLYF
j_call: TRBJ2-4
v_call: TRBV28
clone_size: .
d_call: TRBD1

cdr3_nt: TGTGCCAGCAGCAAGACCGCGGGGGGACTAGCGGGCTACGAGCAGTACTTC
cdr3_aa: CASSKTAGGLAGYEQYF
j_call: TRBJ2-7
v_call: TRBV3-1/TRBV3-2
clone_size: .
d_call: TRBD2

cdr3_nt: TGTGCCAGCAGCGTAGCCAGGGGGCTCGGCGGCTACACCTTC
cdr3_aa: CASSVARGLGGYTF
j_call: TRBJ1-2
v_call: TRBV9
clone_size: once
d_call: TRBD1

cdr3_nt: TGCAGCGTTGAATCGTACTACGAGCAGTACTTC
cdr3_aa: CSVESYYEQYF
j_call: TRBJ2-7
v_call: TRBV29-1
clone_size: .
d_call: .

cdr3_nt: TGTGCCAGCAGCCCGAACGGGGAGACCCAGTACTTC
cdr3_aa: CASSPNGETQYF
j_call: TRBJ2-5
v_call: TRBV7-3
clone_size: .
d_call: .

cdr3_nt: TGTGCCAGCAGTGGCCTAGCCCATGAGCAGTTCTTC
cdr3_aa: CASSGLAHEQFF
j_call: TRBJ2-1
v_call: TRBV12-3/TRBV12-4
clone_size: .
d_call: .

cdr3_nt: TGTGCTAGTGGCCAAGGGGACGGCGGGGGCTACACCTTC
cdr3_aa: CASGQGDGGGYTF
j_call: TRBJ1-2
v_call: TRBV12-5
clone_size: .
d_call: .

cdr3_nt: TGCGCCAGCAGCTCGACTAGCGGGAGTGCCGGGGAGCTGTTTTTT
cdr3_aa: CASSSTSGSAGELFF
j_call: TRBJ2-2
v_call: TRBV5-1
clone_size: .
d_call: TRBD2

cdr3_nt: TGTGCCTGCCAATCGGGTGCCACCAATTCACCCCTCCACTTT
cdr3_aa: CACQSGATNSPLHF
j_call: TRBJ1-6
v_call: TRBV30
clone_size: .
d_call: .

cdr3_nt: TGTGCCAGCAGTACACTTGTAGAACCCTACGAGCAGTACTTC
cdr3_aa: CASSTLVEPYEQYF
j_call: TRBJ2-7
v_call: TRBV2
clone_size: .
d_call: .

cdr3_nt: TGTGCCAGTAGTTCAGGGATGGCTAACTATGGCTACACCTTC
cdr3_aa: CASSSGMANYGYTF
j_call: TRBJ1-2
v_call: TRBV19
clone_size: .
d_call: .

cdr3_nt: TGTGCCAGCAGTGAAAGGAAGGGAGTAGTTGCGAACATTCAGTACTTC
cdr3_aa: CASSERKGVVANIQYF
j_call: TRBJ2-4
v_call: TRBV2
clone_size: .
d_call: .

cdr3_nt: TGTGCCAGTAAAGGGACAGGGGGAGGAAACACCATATATTTT
cdr3_aa: CASKGTGGGNTIYF
j_call: TRBJ1-3
v_call: TRBV19
clone_size: .
d_call: TRBD1

cdr3_nt: TGTGCCATCACCGACAGGGCCGATAATTCACCCCTCCACTTT
cdr3_aa: CAITDRADNSPLHF
j_call: TRBJ1-6
v_call: TRBV10-3
clone_size: .
d_call: TRBD1

cdr3_nt: TGTGCCAGCAGTTCGACTAGCGGGAGGGTCGTCGGGACCCAGTACTTC
cdr3_aa: CASSSTSGRVVGTQYF
j_call: TRBJ2-5
v_call: TRBV27
clone_size: .
d_call: TRBD2

cdr3_nt: TGTGCCAGCAGTCTCCAGGGGGCGGGACCTTCTAACTATGGCTACACCTTC
cdr3_aa: CASSLQGAGPSNYGYTF
j_call: TRBJ1-2
v_call: TRBV27
clone_size: .
d_call: TRBD1

cdr3_nt: TGTGCCAGCAGCCAGGGGACCAATTCACCCCTCCACTTT
cdr3_aa: CASSQGTNSPLHF
j_call: TRBJ1-6
v_call: TRBV4-2
clone_size: .
d_call: .

cdr3_nt: TGTGCCAGCAGCGGGGCTAACGAAGAGACCCAGTACTTC
cdr3_aa: CASSGANEETQYF
j_call: TRBJ2-5
v_call: TRBV7-3
clone_size: .
d_call: .

cdr3_nt: TGTGCCAGTAGTTACAGGTCGGGAATCAGCAATCAGCCCCAGCATTTT
cdr3_aa: CASSYRSGISNQPQHF
j_call: TRBJ1-5
v_call: TRBV19
clone_size: .
d_call: .

cdr3_nt: TGTGCCAGCAGTGAAGCGCTTAGGGGAGTAAATAATTCACCCCTCCACTTT
cdr3_aa: CASSEALRGVNNSPLHF
j_call: TRBJ1-6
v_call: TRBV2
clone_size: .
d_call: .

cdr3_nt: TGTGCCAGCAGTCCGCGAGGACTAGCCGGAGAGACCCAGTACTTC
cdr3_aa: CASSPRGLAGETQYF
j_call: TRBJ2-5
v_call: TRBV9
clone_size: .
d_call: TRBD2

cdr3_nt: TGCGCCAGCAGACAGCGTGGGGGGGATCAGCCCCAGCATTTT
cdr3_aa: CASRQRGGDQPQHF
j_call: TRBJ1-5
v_call: TRBV10-2
clone_size: .
d_call: .

cdr3_nt: TGCGCCAGCAGCTCTAACGATTGGGTTACAGGGGGCTACACCTTC
cdr3_aa: CASSSNDWVTGGYTF
j_call: TRBJ1-2
v_call: TRBV5-1
clone_size: once
d_call: .

cdr3_nt: TGTGCCAGCAGTGACCTCGCCTCAAGACAGTCTGGAAACACCATATATTTT
cdr3_aa: CASSDLASRQSGNTIYF
j_call: TRBJ1-3
v_call: TRBV6-4
clone_size: once
d_call: .

cdr3_nt: TGTGCCAGCAGCCAAGATCCCGACTACAATGAGCAGTTCTTC
cdr3_aa: CASSQDPDYNEQFF
j_call: TRBJ2-1
v_call: TRBV4-2
clone_size: .
d_call: .

cdr3_nt: TGTGCCATCCGGACAGGGTGGAACACTGAAGCTTTCTTT
cdr3_aa: CAIRTGWNTEAFF
j_call: TRBJ1-1
v_call: TRBV19
clone_size: .
d_call: TRBD1

cdr3_nt: TGTGCCACCAGTGATTTTGCGCAGGGGGCTTATACGCAGTATTTT
cdr3_aa: CATSDFAQGAYTQYF
j_call: TRBJ2-3
v_call: TRBV24-1
clone_size: .
d_call: TRBD1

cdr3_nt: TGTGCCAGCAGTCCTGGGGCGGGACTCGCCCGGCAGTTCTTC
cdr3_aa: CASSPGAGLARQFF
j_call: TRBJ2-1
v_call: TRBV27
clone_size: .
d_call: .

cdr3_nt: TGTGCCAGCAGACTTCAGGGGGGGGGCAATCAGCCCCAGCATTTT
cdr3_aa: CASRLQGGGNQPQHF
j_call: TRBJ1-5
v_call: TRBV27
clone_size: .
d_call: TRBD1

cdr3_nt: TGTGCCAGCAGGGGGACTAGCGGGAGCTACGAGCAGTACTTC
cdr3_aa: CASRGTSGSYEQYF
j_call: TRBJ2-7
v_call: TRBV2
clone_size: .
d_call: TRBD2

cdr3_nt: TGTGCCAGCAGTTTGTTCCACGGACTCGGCGGGAGTAATGAGCAGTTCTTC
cdr3_aa: CASSLFHGLGGSNEQFF
j_call: TRBJ2-1
v_call: TRBV27
clone_size: .
d_call: TRBD2

cdr3_nt: TGTGCCAGTAGTATGGGACTAGCGGATGAGCAGTTCTTC
cdr3_aa: CASSMGLADEQFF
j_call: TRBJ2-1
v_call: TRBV19
clone_size: .
d_call: TRBD2

cdr3_nt: TGTGCCAGCGGAGTTAGAAGGACTAGCGGGATTCACGAGCAGTACTTC
cdr3_aa: CASGVRRTSGIHEQYF
j_call: TRBJ2-7
v_call: TRBV27
clone_size: .
d_call: TRBD2

cdr3_nt: TGTGCCAGCAGTTTACATGGGAACACTGAAGCTTTCTTT
cdr3_aa: CASSLHGNTEAFF
j_call: TRBJ1-1
v_call: TRBV6-2/TRBV6-3
clone_size: .
d_call: .

cdr3_nt: TGTGCCAGCAGTGCGACAGGGACCAACTATGGCTACACCTTC
cdr3_aa: CASSATGTNYGYTF
j_call: TRBJ1-2
v_call: TRBV6-4
clone_size: .
d_call: TRBD1

cdr3_nt: TGTGCTAGTGGTTTCGGGGCAGATCAGCCCCAGCATTTT
cdr3_aa: CASGFGADQPQHF
j_call: TRBJ1-5
v_call: TRBV12-5
clone_size: .
d_call: .

cdr3_nt: TGCAGCGTTGAACTGGCTAGCGGGAGCGATGAGCAGTTCTTC
cdr3_aa: CSVELASGSDEQFF
j_call: TRBJ2-1
v_call: TRBV29-1
clone_size: .
d_call: TRBD2

cdr3_nt: TGTGCCACCAGTGATTTCGGGCAGGGTAGGGGCAATGAGCAGTTCTTC
cdr3_aa: CATSDFGQGRGNEQFF
j_call: TRBJ2-1
v_call: TRBV24-1
clone_size: .
d_call: .

cdr3_nt: TGCGCCAGCAGCCCGCTTAGCGGCTCCTACGAGCAGTACTTC
cdr3_aa: CASSPLSGSYEQYF
j_call: TRBJ2-7
v_call: TRBV5-1
clone_size: .
d_call: .

cdr3_nt: TGTGCCAGCAGCGGCTTAGAGATACTGGTGCGGGGCTACACCTTC
cdr3_aa: CASSGLEILVRGYTF
j_call: TRBJ1-2
v_call: TRBV13
clone_size: .
d_call: .

cdr3_nt: TGTGCCAGCAGCCTGCAAGGAACAGATACGCAGTATTTT
cdr3_aa: CASSLQGTDTQYF
j_call: TRBJ2-3
v_call: TRBV14
clone_size: .
d_call: .

cdr3_nt: TGTGCCAGCAGTTTACAGGGTTACCCCTACGAGCAGTACTTC
cdr3_aa: CASSLQGYPYEQYF
j_call: TRBJ2-7
v_call: TRBV28
clone_size: .
d_call: .

cdr3_nt: TGTGCCAGCTCAAAGGCGGCAGATAATTCACCCCTCCACTTT
cdr3_aa: CASSKAADNSPLHF
j_call: TRBJ1-6
v_call: TRBV27
clone_size: .
d_call: .

cdr3_nt: TGTGCCAGCAGCCCCCAGGGTTGGTTAGCCACCGGGGAGCTGTTTTTT
cdr3_aa: CASSPQGWLATGELFF
j_call: TRBJ2-2
v_call: TRBV3-1/TRBV3-2
clone_size: .
d_call: .

cdr3_nt: TGTGCCAGCAGCCAAGGTCCAGGACAGGGGGCAGGTGGCTACACCTTC
cdr3_aa: CASSQGPGQGAGGYTF
j_call: TRBJ1-2
v_call: TRBV3-1/TRBV3-2
clone_size: .
d_call: TRBD1

cdr3_nt: TGTGCCAGCAGCCAAGGTCTACTAGCGGGAGTGCGATCGTCCTACGAGCAGTACTTC
cdr3_aa: CASSQGLLAGVRSSYEQYF
j_call: TRBJ2-7
v_call: TRBV3-1/TRBV3-2
clone_size: .
d_call: TRBD2

cdr3_nt: TGTGCCACCAGTGACTCAACAGGGACTGAAGCTTTCTTT
cdr3_aa: CATSDSTGTEAFF
j_call: TRBJ1-1
v_call: TRBV24-1
clone_size: .
d_call: .

cdr3_nt: TGTGCCAGCAGCCCCGCCCCTCTAGCGTCCTACGAGCAGTACTTC
cdr3_aa: CASSPAPLASYEQYF
j_call: TRBJ2-7
v_call: TRBV7-6
clone_size: .
d_call: .